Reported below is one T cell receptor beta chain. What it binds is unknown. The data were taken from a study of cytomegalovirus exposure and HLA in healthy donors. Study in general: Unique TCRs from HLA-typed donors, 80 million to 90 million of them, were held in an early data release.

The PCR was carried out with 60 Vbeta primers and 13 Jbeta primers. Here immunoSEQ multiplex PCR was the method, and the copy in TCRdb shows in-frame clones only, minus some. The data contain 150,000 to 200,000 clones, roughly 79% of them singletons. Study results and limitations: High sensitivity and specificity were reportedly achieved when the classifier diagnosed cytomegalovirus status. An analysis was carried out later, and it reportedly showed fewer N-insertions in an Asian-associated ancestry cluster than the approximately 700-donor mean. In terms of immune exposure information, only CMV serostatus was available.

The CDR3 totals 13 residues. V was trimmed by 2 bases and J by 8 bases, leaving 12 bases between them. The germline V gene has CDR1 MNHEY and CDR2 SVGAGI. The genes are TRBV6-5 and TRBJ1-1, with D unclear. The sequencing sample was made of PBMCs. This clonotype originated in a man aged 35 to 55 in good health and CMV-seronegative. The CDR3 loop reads CASSYELYREAFF. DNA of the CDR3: TGTGCCAGCAGTTACGAACTGTACAGAGAAGCTTTCTTT.